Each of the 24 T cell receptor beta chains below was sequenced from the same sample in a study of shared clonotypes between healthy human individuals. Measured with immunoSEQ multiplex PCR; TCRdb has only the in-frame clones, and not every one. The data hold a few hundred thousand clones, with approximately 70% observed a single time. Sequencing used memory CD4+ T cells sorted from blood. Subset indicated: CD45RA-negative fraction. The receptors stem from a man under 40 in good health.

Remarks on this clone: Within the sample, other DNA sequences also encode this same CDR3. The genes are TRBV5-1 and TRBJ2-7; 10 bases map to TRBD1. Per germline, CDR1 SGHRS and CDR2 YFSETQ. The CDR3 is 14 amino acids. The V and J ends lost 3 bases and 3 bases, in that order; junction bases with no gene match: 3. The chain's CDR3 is CASSSGTGDYEQYF. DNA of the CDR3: TGCGCCAGCAGCTCGGGGACAGGGGACTACGAGCAGTACTTC.

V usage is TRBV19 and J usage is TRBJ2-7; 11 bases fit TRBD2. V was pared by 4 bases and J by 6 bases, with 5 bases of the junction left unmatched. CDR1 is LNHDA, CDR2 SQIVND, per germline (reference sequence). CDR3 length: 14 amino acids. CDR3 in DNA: TGTGCCAGTAGTACACCCGGGACTAGCGGCGAGCAGTACTTC. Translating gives CASSTPGTSGEQYF.

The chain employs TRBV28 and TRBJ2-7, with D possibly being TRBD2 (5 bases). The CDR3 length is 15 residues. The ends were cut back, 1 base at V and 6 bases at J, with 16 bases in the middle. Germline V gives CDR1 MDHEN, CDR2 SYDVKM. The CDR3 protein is CASSLSPVTRAEQYF. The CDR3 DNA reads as TGTGCCAGCAGTTTATCCCCCGTCACTAGGGCCGAGCAGTACTTC.

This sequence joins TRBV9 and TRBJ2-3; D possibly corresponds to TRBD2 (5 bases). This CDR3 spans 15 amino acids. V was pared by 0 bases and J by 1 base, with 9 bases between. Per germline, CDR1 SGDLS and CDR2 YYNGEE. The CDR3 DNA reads TGTGCCAGCAGCGTAGTAGGGAGCCGCACAGATACGCAGTATTTT. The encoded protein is CASSVVGSRTDTQYF.

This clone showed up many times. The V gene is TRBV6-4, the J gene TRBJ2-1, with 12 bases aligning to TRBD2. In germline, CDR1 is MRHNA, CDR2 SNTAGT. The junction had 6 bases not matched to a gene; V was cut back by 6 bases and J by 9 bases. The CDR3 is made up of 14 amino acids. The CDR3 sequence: CASSLAGGLGEQFF. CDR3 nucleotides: TGTGCCAGCAGCCTAGCGGGAGGGCTTGGTGAGCAGTTCTTC.

Here the CDR3 DNA reads TGCGCCAGCACACGACAGGGGGATGAGCAGTTCTTC. Encoded protein: CASTRQGDEQFF. The chain combines TRBV5-1 with TRBJ2-1; 9 bases are shared with TRBD1. The V gene's germline CDR1 is SGHRS and CDR2 YFSETQ. With V trimmed by 6 bases and J by 8 bases, 3 bases remained unmatched. CDR3 size: 12 residues.

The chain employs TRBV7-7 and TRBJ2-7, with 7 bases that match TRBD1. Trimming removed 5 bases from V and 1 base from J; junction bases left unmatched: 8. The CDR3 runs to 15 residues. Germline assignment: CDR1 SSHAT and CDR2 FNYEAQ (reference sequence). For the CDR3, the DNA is TGTGCCAGCAGCCCCCCCCCGGGACAGTCCTACGAGCAGTACTTC. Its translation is CASSPPPGQSYEQYF.

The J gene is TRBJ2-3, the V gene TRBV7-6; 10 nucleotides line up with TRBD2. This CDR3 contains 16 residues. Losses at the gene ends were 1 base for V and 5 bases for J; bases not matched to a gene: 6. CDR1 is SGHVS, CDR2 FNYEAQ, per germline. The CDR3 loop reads CASSLDPPSGRDTQYF. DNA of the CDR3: TGTGCCAGCAGCTTAGATCCCCCTAGCGGGAGAGATACGCAGTATTTT. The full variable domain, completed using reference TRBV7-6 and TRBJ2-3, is GAGVSQSPRYKVTKRGQDVALRCDPISGHVSLYWYRQALGQGPEFLTYFNYEAQQDKSGLPNDRFSAERPEGSISTLTIQRTEQRDSAMYRCASSLDPPSGRDTQYFGPGTRLTVL.

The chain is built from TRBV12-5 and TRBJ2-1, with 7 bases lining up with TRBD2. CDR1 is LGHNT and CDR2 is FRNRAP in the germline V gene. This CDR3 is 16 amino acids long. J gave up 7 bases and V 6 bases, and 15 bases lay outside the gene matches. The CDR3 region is CASGPSASGEWNEQFF. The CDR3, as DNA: TGTGCTAGTGGCCCCTCGGCTAGCGGAGAGTGGAATGAGCAGTTCTTC.

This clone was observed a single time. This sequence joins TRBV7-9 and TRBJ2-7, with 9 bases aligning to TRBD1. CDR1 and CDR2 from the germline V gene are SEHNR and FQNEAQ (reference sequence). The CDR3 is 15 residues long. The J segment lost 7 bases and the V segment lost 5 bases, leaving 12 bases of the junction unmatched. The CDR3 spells CASSIRTGVLREQYF. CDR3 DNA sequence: TGTGCCAGCAGCATTCGGACAGGGGTTTTAAGGGAGCAGTACTTC. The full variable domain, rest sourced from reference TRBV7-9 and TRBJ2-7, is DTGVSQNPRHKITKRGQNVTFRCDPISEHNRLYWYRQTLGQGPEFLTYFQNEAQLEKSRLLSDRFSAERPKGSFSTLEIQRTEQGDSAMYLCASSIRTGVLREQYFGPGTRLTVT.

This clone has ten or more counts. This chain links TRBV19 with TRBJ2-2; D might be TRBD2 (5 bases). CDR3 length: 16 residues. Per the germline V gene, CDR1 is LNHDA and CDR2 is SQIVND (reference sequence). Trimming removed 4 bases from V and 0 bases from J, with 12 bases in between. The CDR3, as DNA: TGTGCCAGTAGTAAAAGCCTAGCCGCGAACACCGGGGAGCTGTTTTTT. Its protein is CASSKSLAANTGELFF.

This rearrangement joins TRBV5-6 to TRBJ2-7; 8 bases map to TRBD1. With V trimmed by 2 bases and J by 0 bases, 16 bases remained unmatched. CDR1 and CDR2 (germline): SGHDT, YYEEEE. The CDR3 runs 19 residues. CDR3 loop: CASSFLGRGQIRSSYEQYF. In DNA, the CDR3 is TGTGCCAGCAGCTTCTTAGGCAGGGGGCAAATAAGGAGCTCCTACGAGCAGTACTTC.

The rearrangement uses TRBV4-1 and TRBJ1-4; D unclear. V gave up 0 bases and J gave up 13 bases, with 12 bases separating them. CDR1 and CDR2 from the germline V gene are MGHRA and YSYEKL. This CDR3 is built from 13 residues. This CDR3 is CASSQDQEGGLFF. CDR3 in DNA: TGCGCCAGCAGCCAAGATCAGGAGGGTGGACTGTTTTTT.

The CDR3 here is CASISQGMGMNTEAFF. The CDR3 DNA is TGTGCCAGTATATCACAGGGGATGGGCATGAACACTGAAGCTTTCTTT. This sequence joins TRBV19 and TRBJ1-1; 7 nucleotides line up with TRBD1. Germline V CDR1 and CDR2: LNHDA, SQIVND (reference sequence). The V segment lost 7 bases and the J segment 0 bases; nucleotides outside the gene matches: 11. The CDR3 totals 16 residues.

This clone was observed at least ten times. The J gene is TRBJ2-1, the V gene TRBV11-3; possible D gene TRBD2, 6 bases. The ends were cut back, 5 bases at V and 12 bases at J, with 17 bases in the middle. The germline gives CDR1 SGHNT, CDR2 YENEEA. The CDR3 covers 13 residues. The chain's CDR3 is CASSPGTVGGQFF. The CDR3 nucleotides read TGTGCCAGCAGCCCGGGTACTGTGGGAGGGCAGTTCTTC.

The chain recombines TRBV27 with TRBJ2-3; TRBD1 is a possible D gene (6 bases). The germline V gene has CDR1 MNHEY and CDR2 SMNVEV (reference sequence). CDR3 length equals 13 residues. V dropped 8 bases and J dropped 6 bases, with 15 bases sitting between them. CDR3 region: CASQKGVGDTQYF. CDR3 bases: TGTGCCAGCCAAAAGGGGGTCGGGGATACGCAGTATTTT.

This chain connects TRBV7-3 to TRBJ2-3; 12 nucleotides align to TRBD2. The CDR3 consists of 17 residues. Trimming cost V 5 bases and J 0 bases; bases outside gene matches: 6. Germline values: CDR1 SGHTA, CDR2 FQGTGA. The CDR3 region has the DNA TGTGCCAGCAGCGACCGGACTAGCGGGACCAGCACAGATACGCAGTATTTT. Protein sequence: CASSDRTSGTSTDTQYF. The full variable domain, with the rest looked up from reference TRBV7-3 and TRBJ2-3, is GAGVSQTPSNKVTEKGKYVELRCDPISGHTALYWYRQSLGQGPEFLIYFQGTGAADDSGLPNDRFFAVRPEGSVSTLKIQRTERGDSAVYLCASSDRTSGTSTDTQYFGPGTRLTVL.

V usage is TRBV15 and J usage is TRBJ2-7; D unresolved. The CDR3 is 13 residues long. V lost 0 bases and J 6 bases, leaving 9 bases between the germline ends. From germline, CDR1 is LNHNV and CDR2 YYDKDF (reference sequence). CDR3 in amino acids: CATSRDLSREQYF. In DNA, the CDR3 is TGTGCCACCAGCAGAGATCTTTCCCGCGAGCAGTACTTC.

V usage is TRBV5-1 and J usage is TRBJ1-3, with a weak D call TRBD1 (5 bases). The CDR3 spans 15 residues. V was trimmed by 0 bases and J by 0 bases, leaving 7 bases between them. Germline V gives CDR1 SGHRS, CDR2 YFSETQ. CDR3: CASSLEGISGNTIYF. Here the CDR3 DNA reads TGCGCCAGCAGCTTGGAGGGGATCTCTGGAAACACCATATATTTT.

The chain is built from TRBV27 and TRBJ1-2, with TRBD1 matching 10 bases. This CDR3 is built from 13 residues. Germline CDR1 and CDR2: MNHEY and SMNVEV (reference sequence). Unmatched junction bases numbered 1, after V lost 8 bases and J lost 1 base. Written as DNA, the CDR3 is TGTGCCAGCCGGGACAGGGGTAACTATGGCTACACCTTC. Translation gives CASRDRGNYGYTF.

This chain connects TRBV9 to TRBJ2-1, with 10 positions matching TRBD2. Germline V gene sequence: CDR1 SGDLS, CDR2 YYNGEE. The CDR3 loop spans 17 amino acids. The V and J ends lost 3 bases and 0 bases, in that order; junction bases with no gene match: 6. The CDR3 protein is CASSGTSGSSSYNEQFF. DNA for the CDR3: TGTGCCAGCAGCGGGACTAGCGGCTCGAGCTCCTACAATGAGCAGTTCTTC. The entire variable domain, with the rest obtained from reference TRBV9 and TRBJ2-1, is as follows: DSGVTQTPKHLITATGQRVTLRCSPRSGDLSVYWYQQSLDQGLQFLIQYYNGEERAKGNILERFSAQQFPDLHSELNLSSLELGDSALYFCASSGTSGSSSYNEQFFGPGTRLTVL.

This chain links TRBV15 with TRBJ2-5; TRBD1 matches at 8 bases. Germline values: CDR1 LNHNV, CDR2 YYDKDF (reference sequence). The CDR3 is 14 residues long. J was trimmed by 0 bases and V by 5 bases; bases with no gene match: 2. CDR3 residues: CATSEGQDQETQYF. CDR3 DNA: TGTGCCACCAGCGAGGGACAGGACCAAGAGACCCAGTACTTC.

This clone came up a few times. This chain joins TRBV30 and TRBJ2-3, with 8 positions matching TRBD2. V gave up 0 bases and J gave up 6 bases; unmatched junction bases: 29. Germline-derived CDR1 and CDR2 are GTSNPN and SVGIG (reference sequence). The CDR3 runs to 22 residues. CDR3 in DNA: TGTGCCTGGAGTGTCGAGTATTCACTAGCGGCTAATGGAGAAGTGGGTCTGGATACGCAGTATTTT. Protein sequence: CAWSVEYSLAANGEVGLDTQYF.

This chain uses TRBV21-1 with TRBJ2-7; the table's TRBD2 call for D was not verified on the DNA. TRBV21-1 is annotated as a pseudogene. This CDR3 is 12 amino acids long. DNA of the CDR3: TGTGCCAGCAGCAAATCTAGCAGGGAGCAGTACTTC. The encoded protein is CASSKSSREQYF.